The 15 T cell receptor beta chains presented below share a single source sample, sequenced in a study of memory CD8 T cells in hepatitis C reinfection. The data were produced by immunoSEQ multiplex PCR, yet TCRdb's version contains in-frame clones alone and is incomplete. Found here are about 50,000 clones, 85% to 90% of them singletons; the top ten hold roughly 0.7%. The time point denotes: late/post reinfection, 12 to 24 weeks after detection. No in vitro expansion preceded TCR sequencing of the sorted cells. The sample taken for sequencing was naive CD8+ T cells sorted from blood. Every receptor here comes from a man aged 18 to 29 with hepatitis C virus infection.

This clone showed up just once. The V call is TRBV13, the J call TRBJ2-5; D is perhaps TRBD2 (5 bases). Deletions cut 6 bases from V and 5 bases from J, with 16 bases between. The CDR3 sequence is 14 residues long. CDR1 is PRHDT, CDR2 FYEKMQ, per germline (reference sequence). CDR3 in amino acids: CASSFAGSVETQYF. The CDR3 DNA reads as TGTGCCAGCAGTTTCGCAGGTAGCGTGGAGACCCAGTACTTC.

This chain's CDR3 is CASSNWLGTVNTGELFF. Here the CDR3 DNA reads TGTGCCAGTAGTAATTGGCTTGGGACAGTGAACACCGGGGAGCTGTTTTTT. V is TRBV19 and J is TRBJ2-2, with 7 bases fitting TRBD1. The ends lost 4 bases at V and 1 base at J; junction bases unmatched: 9. CDR3 length: 17 residues. From germline, CDR1 is LNHDA and CDR2 SQIVND (reference sequence). Full variable domain (rest looked up from reference TRBV19 and TRBJ2-2): DGGITQSPKYLFRKEGQNVTLSCEQNLNHDAMYWYRQDPGQGLRLIYYSQIVNDFQKGDIAEGYSVSREKKESFPLTVTSAQKNPTAFYLCASSNWLGTVNTGELFFGEGSRLTVL.

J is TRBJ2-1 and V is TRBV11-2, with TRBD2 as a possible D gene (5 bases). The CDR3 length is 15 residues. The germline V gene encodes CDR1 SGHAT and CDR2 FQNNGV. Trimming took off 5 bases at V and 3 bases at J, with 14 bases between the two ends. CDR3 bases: TGTGCCAGCAGCGTCCTCGGACTGAACTACAATGAGCAGTTCTTC. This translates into CASSVLGLNYNEQFF.

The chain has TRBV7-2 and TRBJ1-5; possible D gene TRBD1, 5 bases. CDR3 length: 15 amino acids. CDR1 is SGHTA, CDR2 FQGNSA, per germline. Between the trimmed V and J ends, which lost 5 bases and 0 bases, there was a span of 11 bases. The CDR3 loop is CASSGGTYSNQPQHF. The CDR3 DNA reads TGTGCCAGCAGCGGCGGGACGTATAGCAATCAGCCCCAGCATTTT.

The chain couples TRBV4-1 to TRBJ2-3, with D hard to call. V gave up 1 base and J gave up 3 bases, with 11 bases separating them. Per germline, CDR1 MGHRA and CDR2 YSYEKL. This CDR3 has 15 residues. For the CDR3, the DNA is TGCGCCAGCAGCCAAGGGGCCGGTACTACAGATACGCAGTATTTT. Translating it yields CASSQGAGTTDTQYF.

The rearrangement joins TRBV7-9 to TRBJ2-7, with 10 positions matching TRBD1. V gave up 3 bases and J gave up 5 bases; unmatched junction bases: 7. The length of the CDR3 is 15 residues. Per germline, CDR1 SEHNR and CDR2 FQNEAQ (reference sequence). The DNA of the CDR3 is TGTGCCAGCAGCTTTCCCGGGACAGGGGATGACGAGCAGTACGTC. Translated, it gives CASSFPGTGDDEQYV.

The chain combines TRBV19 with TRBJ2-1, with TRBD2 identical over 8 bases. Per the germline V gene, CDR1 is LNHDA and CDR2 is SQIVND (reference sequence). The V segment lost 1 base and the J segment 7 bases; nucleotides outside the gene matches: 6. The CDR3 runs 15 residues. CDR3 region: CASSIGSGRGNEQFF. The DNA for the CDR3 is TGTGCCAGTAGTATAGGAAGCGGGAGAGGAAATGAGCAGTTCTTC.

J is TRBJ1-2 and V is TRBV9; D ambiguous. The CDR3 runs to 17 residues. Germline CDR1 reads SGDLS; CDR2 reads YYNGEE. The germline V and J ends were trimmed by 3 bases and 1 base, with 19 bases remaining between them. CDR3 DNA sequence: TGTGCCAGCAGCGACGAGGTGCGAGACGACCATAACTATGGCTACACCTTC. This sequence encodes CASSDEVRDDHNYGYTF.

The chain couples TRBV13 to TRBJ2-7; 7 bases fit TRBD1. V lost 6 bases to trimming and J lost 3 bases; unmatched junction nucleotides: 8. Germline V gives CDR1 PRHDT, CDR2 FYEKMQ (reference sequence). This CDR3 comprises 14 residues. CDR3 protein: CASRPRGTSYEQYF. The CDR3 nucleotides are TGTGCCAGCAGACCCAGGGGGACGAGCTACGAGCAGTACTTC.

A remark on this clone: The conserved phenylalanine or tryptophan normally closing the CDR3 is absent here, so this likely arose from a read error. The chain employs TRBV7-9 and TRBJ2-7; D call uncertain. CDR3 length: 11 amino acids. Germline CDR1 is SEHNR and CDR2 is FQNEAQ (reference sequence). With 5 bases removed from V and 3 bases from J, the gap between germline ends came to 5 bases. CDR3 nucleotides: TGTGCCAGCAGCCTAAACTACGAGCAGTACCTC. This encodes CASSLNYEQYL.

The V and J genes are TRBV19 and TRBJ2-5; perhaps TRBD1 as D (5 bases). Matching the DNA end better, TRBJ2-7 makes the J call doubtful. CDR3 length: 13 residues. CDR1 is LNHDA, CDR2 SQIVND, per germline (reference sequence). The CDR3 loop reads CASSPGADYEQYF. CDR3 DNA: TGTGCCAGTAGTCCTGGGGCGGATTACGAGCAGTACTTC.

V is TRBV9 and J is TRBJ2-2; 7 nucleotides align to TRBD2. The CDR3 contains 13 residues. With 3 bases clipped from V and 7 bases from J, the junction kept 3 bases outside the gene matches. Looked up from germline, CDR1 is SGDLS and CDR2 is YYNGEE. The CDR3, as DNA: TGTGCCAGCAGCGCTGCGGGAGTCGGGGAGCTGTTTTTT. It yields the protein CASSAAGVGELFF.

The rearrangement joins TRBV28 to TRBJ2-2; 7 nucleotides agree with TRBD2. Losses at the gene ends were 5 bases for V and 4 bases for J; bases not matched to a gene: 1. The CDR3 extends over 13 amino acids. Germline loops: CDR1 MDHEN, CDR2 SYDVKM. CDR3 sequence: CASSIAGTGELFF. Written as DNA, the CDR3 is TGTGCCAGCAGTATAGCGGGCACCGGGGAGCTGTTTTTT. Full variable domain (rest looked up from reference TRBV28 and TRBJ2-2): DVKVTQSSRYLVKRTGEKVFLECVQDMDHENMFWYRQDPGLGLRLIYFSYDVKMKEKGDIPEGYSVSREKKERFSLILESASTNQTSMYLCASSIAGTGELFFGEGSRLTVL.

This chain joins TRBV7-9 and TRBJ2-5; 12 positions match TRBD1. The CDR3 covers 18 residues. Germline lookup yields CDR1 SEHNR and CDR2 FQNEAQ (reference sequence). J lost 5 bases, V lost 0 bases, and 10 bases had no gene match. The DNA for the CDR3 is TGTGCCAGCAGCTTAGCACCCGGGACAGGGGGCGATTGGGAGACCCAGTACTTC. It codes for CASSLAPGTGGDWETQYF.

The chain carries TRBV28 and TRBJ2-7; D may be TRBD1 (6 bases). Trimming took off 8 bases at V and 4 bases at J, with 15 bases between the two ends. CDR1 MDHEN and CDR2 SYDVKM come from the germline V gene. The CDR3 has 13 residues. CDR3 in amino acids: CASFGTPFYEQYF. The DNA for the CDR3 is TGTGCCAGCTTCGGGACACCCTTTTACGAGCAGTACTTC.